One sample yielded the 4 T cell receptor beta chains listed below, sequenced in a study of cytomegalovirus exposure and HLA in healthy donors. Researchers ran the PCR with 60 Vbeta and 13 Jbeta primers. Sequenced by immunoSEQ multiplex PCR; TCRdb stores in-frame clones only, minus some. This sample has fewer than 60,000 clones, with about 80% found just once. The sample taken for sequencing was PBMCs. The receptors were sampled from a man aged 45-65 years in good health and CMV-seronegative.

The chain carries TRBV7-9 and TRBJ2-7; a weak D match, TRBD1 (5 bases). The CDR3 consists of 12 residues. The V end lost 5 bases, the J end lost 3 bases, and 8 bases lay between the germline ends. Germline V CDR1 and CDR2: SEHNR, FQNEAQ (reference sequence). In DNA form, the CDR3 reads TGTGCCAGCAGCCTTACAGGCTACGAGCAGTACTTC. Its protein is CASSLTGYEQYF.

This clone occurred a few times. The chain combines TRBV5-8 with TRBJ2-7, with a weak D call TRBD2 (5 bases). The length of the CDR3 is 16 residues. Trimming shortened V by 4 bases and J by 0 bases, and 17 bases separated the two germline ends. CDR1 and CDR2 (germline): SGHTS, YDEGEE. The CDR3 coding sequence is TGTGCCAGCAGCGACTATAACCGAGGCCTCTCCTACGAGCAGTACTTC. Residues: CASSDYNRGLSYEQYF.

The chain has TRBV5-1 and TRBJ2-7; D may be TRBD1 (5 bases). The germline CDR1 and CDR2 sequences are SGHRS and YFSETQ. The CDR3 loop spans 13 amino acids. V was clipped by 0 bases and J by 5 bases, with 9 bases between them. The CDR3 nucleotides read TGCGCCAGCAGCTTGGAGACAGCTAACGAGCAGTACTTC. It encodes CASSLETANEQYF.

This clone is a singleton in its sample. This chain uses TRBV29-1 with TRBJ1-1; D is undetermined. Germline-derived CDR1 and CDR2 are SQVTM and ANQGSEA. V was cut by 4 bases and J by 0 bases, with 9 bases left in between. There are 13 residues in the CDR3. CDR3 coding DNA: TGCAGCGTTGTTGGAGTTATGAACACTGAAGCTTTCTTT. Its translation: CSVVGVMNTEAFF.